The T cell receptor (beta chain) under discussion was sequenced for a study of T cell repertoires in cytomegalovirus infection. At the level of the study: The public TCR beta signatures pointed to both CMV infection and matching HLA type.

V was clipped by 5 bases and J by 8 bases, with 7 bases between them. The CDR3 extends over 11 amino acids. On this clonotype: Its target is unknown.

Each CDR3 protein is one row after TCRdb ran MiXCR on the reads. The sample consists of approximately 250,000 distinct CDR3 sequences, roughly 22% of them appearing once. Study-level points and caveats: Cumulative frequency (of public TCR beta family members) identified carriers of CMV plus the relevant HLA. HLA-C-restricted TCR beta clonotypes specific for CMV led the ex vivo response.

Sequencing was done on a sample of CD8+ T cells from PBMCs. This receptor was obtained from a human donor in good health (CMV status not recorded). Some clones in this sample may be carry-over from other donors' samples. The gene calls are TRBV12-3 or TRBV12-4 and TRBJ2-1, with D uncertain. DNA for the CDR3: TGTGCCAGCAGTGGGTTTGATGAGCAGTTCTTC. It is translated as CASSGFDEQFF.